Reported below is one T cell receptor beta chain. Its antigen remains unidentified. Trimming removed 3 bases from V and 5 bases from J; junction bases left unmatched: 13. Germline values: CDR1 LGHNA, CDR2 YNFKEQ. The CDR3 covers 16 residues. Repertoires were generated with immunoSEQ multiplex PCR, while TCRdb's copy carries only in-frame clones and drops some. The table has some 1.1 million clones, approximately 80% seen once. This specimen belongs to a study of shared clonotypes between healthy human individuals. Study-wide points: Richness estimates generally favored naive over memory subsets.

Sequenced material: memory CD4+ T cells from PBMCs. Indicated subset: CD45RA-negative fraction. The rearrangement joins TRBV4-2 to TRBJ2-7; 7 nucleotides align to TRBD2. The TCR comes from a man aged 18 to 35 in good health. Some clones in this sample may be carry-over from other donors' samples. The CDR3 is CASSQAFGLVEDEQYF. DNA of the CDR3: TGTGCCAGCAGCCAGGCGTTTGGACTAGTTGAAGACGAGCAGTACTTC.